The text below deals with one T cell receptor beta chain. The CDR3 has 14 amino acids. Trimming removed 0 bases at V and 5 bases at J, with 12 bases between. Germline V gene lookup returns CDR1 SGHRS and CDR2 YFSETQ. This sample is drawn from a study of technical replicates of blood from a handful of donors. Sequencing used immunoSEQ multiplex PCR; TCRdb keeps in-frame clones, though not all of them. The table shows 60,000 or so clones, with more than 95% occurring only once. The chain carries TRBV5-1 and TRBJ2-7; D might be TRBD1 (6 bases). What was sequenced was T cells isolated from PBMCs. The source is a human donor in good health. CDR3 sequence: CASSLVDRLDEQYF. In DNA form, the CDR3 reads TGCGCCAGCAGCTTGGTTGACAGGCTCGACGAGCAGTACTTC.